The source of this T cell receptor beta chain is a study of T cells in Graves' hyperthyroidism and ophthalmopathy. Broader study findings: Prediction of ophthalmopathy progression came a median approximately 6.6 months pre-onset.

The CDR3 regions of TCR beta were amplified from RNA transcripts. The HTBI primer set drove a first-round RT-PCR of the TCR CDR3. One entry per CDR3 protein, called by TCRdb with MiXCR from the multiplex PCR reads. In the table there are around 100,000 distinct CDR3 sequences, about 45% of which are singletons. As regards this clonotype: The antigen remains undetermined.

CDR3 length equals 14 residues. Germline V gives CDR1 SGHNT, CDR2 YYREEE (reference sequence). Trimming stripped 2 bases from V and 11 bases from J, with 17 bases between. The sequenced sample consisted of blood. This receptor was taken from a man aged 40-49 years with Graves' hyperthyroidism. The V call is TRBV5-4, the J call TRBJ1-5; no clear D. The CDR3 spells CASSFPTVQETQHF. In DNA form, the CDR3 reads TGTGCCAGCAGCTTCCCAACGGTTCAAGAGACCCAGCATTTT.